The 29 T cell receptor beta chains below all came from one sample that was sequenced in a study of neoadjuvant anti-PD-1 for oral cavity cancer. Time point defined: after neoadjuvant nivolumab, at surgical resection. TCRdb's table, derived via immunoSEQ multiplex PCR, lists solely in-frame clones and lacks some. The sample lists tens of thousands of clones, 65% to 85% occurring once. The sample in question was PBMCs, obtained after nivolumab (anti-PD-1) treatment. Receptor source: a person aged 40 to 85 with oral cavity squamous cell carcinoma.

The CDR3 sequence is CASSEGTRGPDGEQFF. The CDR3 DNA sequence: TGTGCCAGCAGTGAAGGGACTAGAGGACCAGATGGTGAGCAGTTCTTC. The chain employs TRBV2 and TRBJ2-1; TRBD2 matches at 7 bases. Germline V lookup: CDR1 SNHLY, CDR2 FYNNEI. With 1 base clipped from V and 9 bases from J, the junction kept 12 bases outside the gene matches. CDR3 size: 16 residues.

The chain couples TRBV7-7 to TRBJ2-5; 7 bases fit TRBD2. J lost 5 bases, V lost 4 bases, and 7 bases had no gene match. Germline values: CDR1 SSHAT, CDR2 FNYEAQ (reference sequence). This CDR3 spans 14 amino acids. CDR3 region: CASSYTGGSETQYF. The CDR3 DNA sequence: TGTGCCAGCAGCTATACGGGGGGTTCGGAGACCCAGTACTTC.

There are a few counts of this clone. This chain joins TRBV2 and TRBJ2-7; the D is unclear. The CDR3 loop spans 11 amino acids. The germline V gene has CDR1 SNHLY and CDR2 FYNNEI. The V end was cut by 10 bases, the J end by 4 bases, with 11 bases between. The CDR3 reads CAIVKLYEQYF. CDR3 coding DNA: TGTGCCATCGTTAAATTATACGAGCAGTACTTC.

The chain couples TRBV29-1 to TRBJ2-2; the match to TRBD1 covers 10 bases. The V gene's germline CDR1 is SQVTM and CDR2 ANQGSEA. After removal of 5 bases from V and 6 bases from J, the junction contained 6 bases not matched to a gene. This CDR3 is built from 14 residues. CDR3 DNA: TGCAGCGTTTTAGGGACAGGGGTGGCCGGGGAGCTGTTTTTT. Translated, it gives CSVLGTGVAGELFF.

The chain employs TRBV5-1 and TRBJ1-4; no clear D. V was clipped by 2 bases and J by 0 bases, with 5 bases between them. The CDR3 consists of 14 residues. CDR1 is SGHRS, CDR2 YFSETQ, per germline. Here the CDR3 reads CASSFNPTNEKLFF. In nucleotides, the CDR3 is TGCGCCAGCAGCTTCAACCCAACTAATGAAAAACTGTTTTTT.

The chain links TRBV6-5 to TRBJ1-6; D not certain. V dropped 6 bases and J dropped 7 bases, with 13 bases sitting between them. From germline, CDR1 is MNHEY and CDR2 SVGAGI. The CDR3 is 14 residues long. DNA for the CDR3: TGTGCCAGCAGGCAAACGGGCCTCAATTCACCCCTCCACTTT. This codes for CASRQTGLNSPLHF.

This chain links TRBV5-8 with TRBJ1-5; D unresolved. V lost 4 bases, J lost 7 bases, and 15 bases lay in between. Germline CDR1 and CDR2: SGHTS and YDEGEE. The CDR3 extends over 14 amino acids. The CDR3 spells CASSPIGLGQPQHF. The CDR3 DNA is TGTGCCAGCAGCCCTATAGGGTTAGGACAGCCCCAGCATTTT.

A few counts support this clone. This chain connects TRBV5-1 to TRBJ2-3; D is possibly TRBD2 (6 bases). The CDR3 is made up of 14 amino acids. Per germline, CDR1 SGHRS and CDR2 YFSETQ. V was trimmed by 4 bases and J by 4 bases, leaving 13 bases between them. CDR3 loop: CASSKGLPADTQYF. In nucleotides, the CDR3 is TGCGCCAGCAGCAAAGGACTACCAGCAGATACGCAGTATTTT.

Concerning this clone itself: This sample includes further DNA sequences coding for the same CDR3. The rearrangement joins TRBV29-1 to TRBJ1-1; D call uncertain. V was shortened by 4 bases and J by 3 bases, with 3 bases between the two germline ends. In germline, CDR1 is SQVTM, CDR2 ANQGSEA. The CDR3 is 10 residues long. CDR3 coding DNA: TGCAGCGTTGTGTACACTGAAGCTTTCTTT. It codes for CSVVYTEAFF. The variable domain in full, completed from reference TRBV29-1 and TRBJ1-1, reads SAVISQKPSRDICQRGTSLTIQCQVDSQVTMMFWYRQQPGQSLTLIATANQGSEATYESGFVIDKFPISRPNLTFSTLTVSNMSPEDSSIYLCSVVYTEAFFGQGTRLTVV.

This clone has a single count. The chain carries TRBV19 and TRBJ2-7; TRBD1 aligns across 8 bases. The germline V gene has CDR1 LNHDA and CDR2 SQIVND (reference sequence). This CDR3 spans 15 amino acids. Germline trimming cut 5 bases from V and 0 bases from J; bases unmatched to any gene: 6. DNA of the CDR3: TGTGCCAGTAGTGACCGGGACAGGAGCTCCTACGAGCAGTACTTC. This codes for CASSDRDRSSYEQYF.

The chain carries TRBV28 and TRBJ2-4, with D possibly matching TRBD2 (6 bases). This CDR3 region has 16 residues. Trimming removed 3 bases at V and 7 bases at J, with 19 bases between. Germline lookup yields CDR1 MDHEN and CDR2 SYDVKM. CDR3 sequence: CASSLAGTTRGNIQYF. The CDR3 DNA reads TGTGCCAGCAGTTTGGCGGGAACAACCCGGGGGAACATTCAGTACTTC.

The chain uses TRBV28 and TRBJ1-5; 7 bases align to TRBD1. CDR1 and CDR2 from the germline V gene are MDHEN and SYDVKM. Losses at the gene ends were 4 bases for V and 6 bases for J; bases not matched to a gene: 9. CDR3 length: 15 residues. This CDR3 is CASSSHTTGIQPQHF. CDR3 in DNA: TGTGCCAGCAGTTCCCACACGACAGGGATTCAGCCCCAGCATTTT. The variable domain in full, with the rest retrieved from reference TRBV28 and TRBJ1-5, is DVKVTQSSRYLVKRTGEKVFLECVQDMDHENMFWYRQDPGLGLRLIYFSYDVKMKEKGDIPEGYSVSREKKERFSLILESASTNQTSMYLCASSSHTTGIQPQHFGDGTRLSIL.

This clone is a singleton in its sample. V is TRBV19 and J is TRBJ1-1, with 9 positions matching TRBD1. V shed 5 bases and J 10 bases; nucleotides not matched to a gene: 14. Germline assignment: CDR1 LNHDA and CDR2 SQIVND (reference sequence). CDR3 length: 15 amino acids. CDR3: CASSLGQGIHSPAFF. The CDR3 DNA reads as TGTGCCAGTAGTCTGGGACAGGGAATCCACAGTCCAGCTTTCTTT.

CDR3 sequence: CAIRPEREGPHNEQFF. CDR3 nucleotide sequence: TGTGCCATCAGACCCGAGCGGGAGGGCCCCCACAATGAGCAGTTCTTC. The chain employs TRBV10-3 and TRBJ2-1; TRBD2 aligns across 10 bases. The CDR3 totals 16 residues. Losses at the gene ends were 6 bases for V and 5 bases for J; bases not matched to a gene: 10. Germline-derived CDR1 and CDR2 are ENHRY and SYGVKD.

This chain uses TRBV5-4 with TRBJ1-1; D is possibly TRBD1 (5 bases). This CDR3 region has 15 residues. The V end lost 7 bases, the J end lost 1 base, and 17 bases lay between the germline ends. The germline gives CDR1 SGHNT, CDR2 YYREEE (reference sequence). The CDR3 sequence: CASGAAPPGNTEAFF. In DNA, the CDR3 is TGTGCCAGCGGGGCAGCCCCTCCGGGGAACACTGAAGCTTTCTTT.

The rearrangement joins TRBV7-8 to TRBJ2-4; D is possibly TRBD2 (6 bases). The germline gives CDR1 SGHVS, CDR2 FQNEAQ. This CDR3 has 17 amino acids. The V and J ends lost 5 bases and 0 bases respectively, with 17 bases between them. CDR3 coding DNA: TGTGCCAGCAGCCCCCTTGCGGGGCGACTAGCCAAAAACATTCAGTACTTC. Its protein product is CASSPLAGRLAKNIQYF.

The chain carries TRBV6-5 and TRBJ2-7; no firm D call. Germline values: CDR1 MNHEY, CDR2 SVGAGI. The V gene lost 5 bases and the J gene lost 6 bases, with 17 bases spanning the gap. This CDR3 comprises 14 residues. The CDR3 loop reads CASSNNWRGGEQYF. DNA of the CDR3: TGTGCCAGCAGTAACAACTGGAGAGGCGGCGAGCAGTACTTC.

CDR3 nucleotide sequence: TGTGCAAGTCGCTTAGTGGGGCAGCGGGGGGACTTGAACACCGGGGAGCTGTTTTTT. This codes for CASRLVGQRGDLNTGELFF. The chain combines TRBV12-2 with TRBJ2-2; TRBD2, the table's D call, was not compared with the DNA. TRBV12-2 is a documented pseudogene. CDR3 length: 19 residues.

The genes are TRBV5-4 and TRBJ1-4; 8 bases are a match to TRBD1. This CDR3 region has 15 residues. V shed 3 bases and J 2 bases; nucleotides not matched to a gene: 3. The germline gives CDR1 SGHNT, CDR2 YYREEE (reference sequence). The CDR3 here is CASSSQGATNEKLFF. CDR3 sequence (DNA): TGTGCCAGCAGCTCTCAGGGGGCTACTAATGAAAAACTGTTTTTT.

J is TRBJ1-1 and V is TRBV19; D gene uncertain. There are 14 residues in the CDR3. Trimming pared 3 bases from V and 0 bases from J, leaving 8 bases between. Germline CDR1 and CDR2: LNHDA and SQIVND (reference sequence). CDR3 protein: CASSMGLVNTEAFF. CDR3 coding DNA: TGTGCCAGTAGTATGGGTCTGGTGAACACTGAAGCTTTCTTT.

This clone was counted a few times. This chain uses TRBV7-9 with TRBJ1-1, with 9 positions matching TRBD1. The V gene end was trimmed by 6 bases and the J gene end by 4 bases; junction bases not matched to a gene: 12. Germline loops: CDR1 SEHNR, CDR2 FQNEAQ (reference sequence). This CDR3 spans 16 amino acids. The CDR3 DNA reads TGTGCCAGCAGTCTCGATCCGGGACAGGGTTCCACTGAAGCTTTCTTT. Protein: CASSLDPGQGSTEAFF.

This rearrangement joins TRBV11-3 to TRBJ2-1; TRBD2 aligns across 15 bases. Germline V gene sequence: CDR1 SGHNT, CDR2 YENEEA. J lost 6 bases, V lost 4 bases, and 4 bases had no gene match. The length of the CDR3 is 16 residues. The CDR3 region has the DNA TGTGCCAGCAGCTCGGGACTAGCGGGAGGCGGCAATGAGCAGTTCTTC. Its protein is CASSSGLAGGGNEQFF.

CDR3 DNA sequence: TGCGCCAGCAGCTTGGAACAGGGGCTATACAATGAGCAGTTCTTC. Amino acids: CASSLEQGLYNEQFF. The V gene is TRBV5-1, the J gene TRBJ2-1; 7 bases are shared with TRBD1. The CDR3 covers 15 residues. V trimming: 0 bases; J trimming: 4 bases; junction bases outside the gene matches: 4. Germline CDR1 SGHRS, CDR2 YFSETQ. Full variable domain (missing parts from reference TRBV5-1 and TRBJ2-1): KAGVTQTPRYLIKTRGQQVTLSCSPISGHRSVSWYQQTPGQGLQFLFEYFSETQRNKGNFPGRFSGRQFSNSRSEMNVSTLELGDSALYLCASSLEQGLYNEQFFGPGTRLTVL.

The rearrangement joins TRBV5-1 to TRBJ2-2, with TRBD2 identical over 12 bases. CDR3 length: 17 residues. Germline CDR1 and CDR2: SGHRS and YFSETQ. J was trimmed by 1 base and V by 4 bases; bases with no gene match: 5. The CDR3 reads CASSQTSGRRNTGELFF. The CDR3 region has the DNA TGCGCCAGCAGCCAGACTAGCGGGAGAAGGAACACCGGGGAGCTGTTTTTT.

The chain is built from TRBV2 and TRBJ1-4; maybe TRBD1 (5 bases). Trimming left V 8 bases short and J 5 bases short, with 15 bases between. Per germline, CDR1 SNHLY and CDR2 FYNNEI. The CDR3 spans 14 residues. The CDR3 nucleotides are TGTGCCAGCTCTAGGGGTCAGCCAAATGAAAAACTGTTTTTT. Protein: CASSRGQPNEKLFF.

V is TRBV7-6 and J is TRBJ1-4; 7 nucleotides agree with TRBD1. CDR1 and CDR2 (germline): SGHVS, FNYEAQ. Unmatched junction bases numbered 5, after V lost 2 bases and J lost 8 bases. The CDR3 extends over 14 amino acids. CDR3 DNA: TGTGCCAGCAGCTTACGACAGGGTGGGGAAAAACTGTTTTTT. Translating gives CASSLRQGGEKLFF.

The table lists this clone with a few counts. The CDR3 sequence: CASIPKPGVGYTF. Here the CDR3 DNA reads TGTGCCAGCATCCCAAAGCCGGGAGTGGGCTACACCTTC. The genes are TRBV2 and TRBJ1-2; unclear D gene. The CDR3 consists of 13 residues. The V and J ends lost 7 bases and 8 bases respectively, with 17 bases between them. From germline, CDR1 is SNHLY and CDR2 FYNNEI.

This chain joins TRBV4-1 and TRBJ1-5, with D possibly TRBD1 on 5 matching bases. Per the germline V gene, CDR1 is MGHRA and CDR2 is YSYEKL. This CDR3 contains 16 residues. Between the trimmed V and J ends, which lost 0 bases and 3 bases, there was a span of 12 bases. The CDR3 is CASSQDGAGINQPQHF. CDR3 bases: TGCGCCAGCAGCCAAGATGGGGCAGGGATCAATCAGCCCCAGCATTTT.

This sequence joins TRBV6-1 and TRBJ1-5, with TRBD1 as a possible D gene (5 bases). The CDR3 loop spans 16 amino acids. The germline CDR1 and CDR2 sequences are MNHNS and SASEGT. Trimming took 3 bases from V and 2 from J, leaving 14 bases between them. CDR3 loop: CASSDASGGGNQPQHF. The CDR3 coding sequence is TGTGCCAGCAGTGACGCGTCGGGGGGAGGCAATCAGCCCCAGCATTTT.